Below are 8 T cell receptor beta chains sequenced from a single sample in a study of blood T cell repertoires in COVID-19. Measured with immunoSEQ multiplex PCR; TCRdb has only the in-frame clones, and not every one. The sample contains roughly 250,000 clones, approximately 86% of which appear only once. Source material: PBMCs or T cells enriched from blood (not recorded which). The receptor set was obtained from a woman aged 25 to 39 with acute COVID-19.

This clone was counted between two and nine times. This chain links TRBV18 with TRBJ2-1; the D is unclear. This CDR3 region has 13 residues. The V gene's germline CDR1 is KGHSH and CDR2 LQKENI. Trimming cost V 2 bases and J 8 bases, with 10 bases left between them. The CDR3 reads CASSPTFVHEQFF. The CDR3 DNA sequence: TGTGCCAGCTCACCAACATTTGTTCATGAGCAGTTCTTC. The full variable domain, rest sourced from reference TRBV18 and TRBJ2-1, is NAGVMQNPRHLVRRRGQEARLRCSPMKGHSHVYWYRQLPEEGLKFMVYLQKENIIDESGMPKERFSAEFPKEGPSILRIQQVVRGDSAAYFCASSPTFVHEQFFGPGTRLTVL.

The V call is TRBV18, the J call TRBJ1-2; D not certain. The CDR3 is made up of 13 amino acids. CDR1 is KGHSH, CDR2 LQKENI, per germline. V was trimmed by 1 base and J by 3 bases, leaving 6 bases between them. CDR3 protein: CASSPQGDYGYTF. Written as DNA, the CDR3 is TGTGCCAGCTCACCACAGGGAGACTATGGCTACACCTTC.

V usage is TRBV5-1 and J usage is TRBJ1-4; 7 bases fit TRBD1. After removal of 4 bases from V and 6 bases from J, the junction contained 6 bases not matched to a gene. The CDR3 spans 14 residues. The germline gives CDR1 SGHRS, CDR2 YFSETQ. The chain's CDR3 is CASSIGGGDEKLFF. In DNA, the CDR3 is TGCGCCAGCAGCATAGGGGGCGGCGATGAAAAACTGTTTTTT.

The chain is built from TRBV12-3 or TRBV12-4 and TRBJ2-7; 10 bases line up with TRBD2. Trimming removed 8 bases from V and 4 bases from J; junction bases left unmatched: 5. There are 13 residues in the CDR3. The CDR3 sequence is CASQASGRYEQYF. Here the CDR3 DNA reads TGTGCCAGCCAAGCTAGCGGGAGATACGAGCAGTACTTC.

V and J are TRBV9 and TRBJ1-3; D possibly corresponds to TRBD1 (5 bases). Germline V lookup: CDR1 SGDLS, CDR2 YYNGEE. V lost 0 bases and J 0 bases, leaving 13 bases between the germline ends. The CDR3 length is 17 residues. CDR3 in amino acids: CASSVGVQASSGNTIYF. Here the CDR3 DNA reads TGTGCCAGCAGCGTAGGTGTACAGGCGAGCTCTGGAAACACCATATATTTT.

The gene calls are TRBV7-8 and TRBJ2-2, with D perhaps TRBD2 (6 bases). Germline loops: CDR1 SGHVS, CDR2 FQNEAQ. The V end was cut by 1 base, the J end by 4 bases, with 16 bases between. The CDR3 has 17 amino acids. CDR3 region: CASSLEGNSGPTGELFF. DNA of the CDR3: TGTGCCAGCAGCTTAGAAGGAAATAGCGGACCCACCGGGGAGCTGTTTTTT.

This clone was observed a few times. The V and J genes are TRBV19 and TRBJ1-3; D is unresolved. V dropped 9 bases and J dropped 0 bases, with 9 bases sitting between them. CDR3 length: 13 amino acids. Germline V CDR1 and CDR2: LNHDA, SQIVND (reference sequence). The CDR3 protein is CASEQSSGNTIYF. As DNA, the CDR3 is TGTGCCAGCGAACAGAGCTCTGGAAACACCATATATTTT.

The chain joins TRBV2 to TRBJ1-6, with a tentative D call TRBD1 (5 bases). This CDR3 has 14 residues. The V end was cut by 4 bases, the J end by 9 bases, with 13 bases between. The germline V gene encodes CDR1 SNHLY and CDR2 FYNNEI. The CDR3 bases are TGTGCCAGCAGTGGTCAGGGCGGGAGTTCACCCCTCCACTTT. Residues: CASSGQGGSSPLHF.